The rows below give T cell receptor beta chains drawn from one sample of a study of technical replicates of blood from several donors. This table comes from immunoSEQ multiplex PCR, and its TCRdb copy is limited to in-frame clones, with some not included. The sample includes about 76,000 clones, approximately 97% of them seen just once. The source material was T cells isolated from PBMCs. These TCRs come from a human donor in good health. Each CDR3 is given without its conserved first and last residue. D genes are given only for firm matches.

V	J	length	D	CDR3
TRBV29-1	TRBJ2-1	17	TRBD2	SVEGGLAGGGSSYNEQF
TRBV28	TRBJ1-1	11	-	ASRDSLNTEAF
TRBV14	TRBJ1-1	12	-	ASSQAGMNTEAF
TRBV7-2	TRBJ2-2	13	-	ASSLVGVVTGELF
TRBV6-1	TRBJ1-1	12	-	ASRLYEMNTEAF
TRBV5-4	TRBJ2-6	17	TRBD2	ASSPWSIAGGPGANVLT
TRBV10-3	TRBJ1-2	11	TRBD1	AIQGQGSYGYT
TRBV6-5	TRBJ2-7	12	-	ASRRVTGTYEQY
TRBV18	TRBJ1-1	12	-	ASSPQGEGTEAF
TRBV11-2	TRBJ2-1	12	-	ASSLNPVADEQF
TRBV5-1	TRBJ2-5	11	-	ASSPSAQETQY
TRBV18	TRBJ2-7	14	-	ASSQDSSMFSYEQY
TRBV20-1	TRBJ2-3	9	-	SAPFEAAQY
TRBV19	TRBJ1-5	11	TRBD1	ASRQGAGQPQH
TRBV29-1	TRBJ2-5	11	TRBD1	SVVGTGQETQY
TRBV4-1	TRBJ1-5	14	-	ASSQDSRYSNQPQH
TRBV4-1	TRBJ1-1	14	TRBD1	ASSQGLGQANTEAF
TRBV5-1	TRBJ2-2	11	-	ASSFEGLGELF
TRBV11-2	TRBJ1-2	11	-	ASSQAGDYGYT
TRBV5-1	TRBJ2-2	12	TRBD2	ASSGGGVTGELF
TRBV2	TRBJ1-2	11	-	ASSDPVDYGYT
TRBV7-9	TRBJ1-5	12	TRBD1	ASSSGQGNQPQH
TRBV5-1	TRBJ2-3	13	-	ASSSQEESTDTQY
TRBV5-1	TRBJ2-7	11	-	ASSLVGDDEQY